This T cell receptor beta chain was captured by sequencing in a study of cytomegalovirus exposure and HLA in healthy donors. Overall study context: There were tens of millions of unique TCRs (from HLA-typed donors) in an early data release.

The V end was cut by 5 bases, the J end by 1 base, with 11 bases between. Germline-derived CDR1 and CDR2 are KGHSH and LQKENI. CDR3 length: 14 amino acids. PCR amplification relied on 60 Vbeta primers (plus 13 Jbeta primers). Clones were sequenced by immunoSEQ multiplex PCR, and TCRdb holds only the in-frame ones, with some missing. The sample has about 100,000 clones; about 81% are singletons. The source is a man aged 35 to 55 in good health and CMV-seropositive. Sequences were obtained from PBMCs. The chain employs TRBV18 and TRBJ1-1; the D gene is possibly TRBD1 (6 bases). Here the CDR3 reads CASSAGVGNTEAFF. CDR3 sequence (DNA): TGTGCCAGCTCAGCAGGGGTGGGGAACACTGAAGCTTTCTTT.